This T cell receptor beta chain was sequenced in a study of shared clonotypes between healthy human individuals (dated by TCRdb to the early 2020s). Looking at the study overall: The cohort included a few men and a couple of women between 18 and 49 years of age. For each donor, CD4 naive and CD4 memory were each given three plates, CD8 naive was given two plates, and CD8 memory was given one plate. To estimate repertoire size and how much clonotype sharing occurs between individuals, the study deeply sequenced the blood TCR repertoires of a handful of healthy adults. Different laboratories and diverse techniques were used to prepare libraries and sequence TCR repertoires, to increase sequencing depth and limit assay-specific biases. Per donor, leukapheresis produced somewhere between about 0.94 and 9 billion PBMCs.

Donors were healthy HIV-negative adults with no recently reported acute infections or vaccinations. Only Caucasian adults living in Nashville, Tennessee, USA were represented among the donors. CD4+ T cells were enriched by magnetic negative selection; naive cells were then positively selected on CD45RA, and the negative fraction formed the memory subset. After blood collection by leukapheresis, PBMCs were isolated using Ficoll-Histopaque density gradient centrifugation and then cryopreserved in the vapor phase of liquid nitrogen. Analytical flow cytometry was used to check the purity and quantity of every magnetically sorted T cell population. From each sorted fraction, genomic DNA was isolated and quantified by UV absorbance on a Nanodrop 2000c. Broad study findings and their caveats: Pairwise subsampling indicated that sequencing depth was expected to affect the degree of clonotype sharing among donors. When several donors were compared, the shared fraction of clonotypes was about 5.4% for naive CD4, 3.5% for naive CD8, 2.3% for memory CD4, and around 0.4% for memory CD8. Incomplete sequencing was indicated by rarefaction of sorted-subset datasets, despite the large sequencing depth. Because the study included a small number of donors, the genetic and exposure-history diversity represented was limited. Estimated clonotype richness was generally larger for naive than for memory subsets. Compared with non-shared clonotypes, clonotypes shared by all four sorted-subset donors had higher generation probabilities. Only blood was sampled, and tissue TCR repertoires likely differ from those in blood.

Using the deep immunoSEQ assay, multiplex PCR amplified TCR CDR3 regions from genomic DNA. Extracted genomic DNA from each cell subset was spread evenly across all wells of several immunoSEQ 96-well plates, with each plate serving as a replicate. For sorted subsets, roughly 200 ng of genomic DNA, equivalent to around 29,000 T cell genomes, went into each replicate PCR. The purified libraries were quantified using a Qubit 3.0 fluorometer, sized with a Bioanalyzer 2100, and then quantified again using the KAPA Library Quantification kit. A separate single-read 150-cycle Illumina NextSeq 550 flow cell was used to sequence each immunoSEQ 96-well plate. As for the authors' bioinformatics: The immunoSEQ output contained only junctional sequences without quality scores, so filtering could not match that applied to full-length reads. Sequences were annotated with PyIR, a Python wrapper for IgBLAST v1.9, using IMGT germline references to assign V/J genes and CDR3. Reads with weak V/J assignments (E-value above 1e-6), missing CDR3, stop codons, out-of-frame junctions, or ambiguous translated residues were removed. A V3J clonotype was defined by an identical inferred V gene, J gene, and CDR3 amino acid sequence. To compute the percentage overlap between repertoires, the number of shared unique clonotypes was divided by the size of the smaller repertoire. Richness of each repertoire was evaluated using RTK rarefaction, the Chao1 estimator, and Recon v2.1 estimates of unobserved clonotypes. Generation probabilities for all TCRbeta clonotypes obtained by the gDNA method from a few donors were computed using OLGA. What TCRdb holds here is the immuneACCESS table cut down to in-frame rearrangements. Part of the clones is not present; checked against another copy, under half of the missing clones reflect an unresolved V gene, and the others are unexplained. V, J and clone size are taken as reported in that table, and D and trimming were inferred from the DNA itself. This sample comprises about 680,000 clones, about 80% of them detected only once. The ten largest clonotypes hold around 1.8% of the sample.

In the case of this clone: Its recognized antigen is unknown. No quality values exist for individual bases; no much larger clone is one base distant.

V has 5 bases trimmed and J has 7 bases trimmed; junction bases matching no gene number 5. The CDR3, cysteine through phenylalanine, is 15 amino acids long. The entry retains the CDR3 DNA only, 45 bases that are in frame from base 1. Via the germline V gene, CDR1 is MNHEY and CDR2 SVGAGI. This sequence was found in a woman younger than 45 in good health. What was sequenced was memory CD4+ T cells sorted from blood. The intended sense of this specimen's cell subset or site label: CD45RA-negative fraction. The chain uses TRBV6-5 and TRBJ2-3; the junction holds 14 bases that match TRBD2. At the DNA level, the sequence is TGTGCCAGCAGTCAGACTAGCGGGGGGGATAATACGCAGTATTTT. Its protein reads: CASSQTSGGDNTQYF.